This TCR beta chain originates from a study of tumor and adjacent non-tumor tissue in lung cancer. Study in general: There were 11 to 13 adenocarcinoma, a couple of squamous cell carcinoma and 1 small cell lung cancer cases.

TCRbeta libraries were built with three rounds of nested PCR, modified from ARM-PCR. MiXCR was run by TCRdb on the multiplex PCR reads, yielding one entry per CDR3 protein. The profile covers about 68,000 distinct CDR3 sequences, with 55% to 70% appearing a single time and around 20% taken by the ten largest. The template was RNA from unsorted bulk tissue. Study results and caveats: Compared with tumor, normal lung showed significantly lower TCR diversity. Tumor repertoires had a smaller top 100 clone share than normal lung.

As regards this clonotype: The antigen remains unidentified. An end of the junction differs from the germline gene, which may be a read error.

Looked up from germline, CDR1 is SGHAT and CDR2 is FQNNGV. There are 14 residues in the CDR3. Sequenced: lung tumor tissue. The rearrangement uses TRBV11-2 and TRBJ2-2, with 7 nucleotides matching TRBD1. The clonotype comes from a man in his forties or fifties with non-small cell lung cancer. For the CDR3, the DNA is TGTGTCAGCAGACTGAACAGGGGTCCCGTGGAGCTATTTTTT. Translated, it gives CVSRLNRGPVELFF.